The next 19 T cell receptor beta chains were all read from a single sample in a study of T cells after yellow fever vaccination. TCRdb re-called the 5' RACE reads through MiXCR, storing one row per CDR3 protein. The data contain 170,000 or so distinct CDR3 sequences, approximately 6.2% of them singletons. The sample consisted of CD4+ T cells sorted from PBMCs, taken on the day of the first yellow fever vaccination. Receptors originate from a man aged 18 to 35 who received the YFV17D yellow fever vaccine.

This clonotype came up a few times. This chain connects TRBV18 to TRBJ2-7; D call uncertain. V was shortened by 2 bases and J by 4 bases, with 9 bases between the two germline ends. Germline V lookup: CDR1 KGHSH, CDR2 LQKENI. There are 13 residues in the CDR3. This CDR3 is CASSPANLYEQYF. CDR3 coding DNA: TGTGCCAGCTCACCAGCCAACCTATACGAGCAGTACTTC. The full variable domain, in which reference TRBV18 and TRBJ2-7 provide the parts outside the CDR3, is NAGVMQNPRHLVRRRGQEARLRCSPMKGHSHVYWYRQLPEEGLKFMVYLQKENIIDESGMPKERFSAEFPKEGPSILRIQQVVRGDSAAYFCASSPANLYEQYFGPGTRLTVT.

The rearrangement joins TRBV4-1 to TRBJ1-5; TRBD1 agrees at 11 bases. Germline V gene data show CDR1 as MGHRA and CDR2 as YSYEKL. CDR3 length: 15 residues. V lost 4 bases, J lost 5 bases, and 4 bases stayed unmatched. The CDR3 spells CASSRTGGYDQPQHF. CDR3 DNA: TGCGCCAGCAGCCGGACAGGGGGCTATGATCAGCCCCAGCATTTT.

The table lists this clonotype with many counts. The J gene is TRBJ1-4, the V gene TRBV7-2, with unresolved D. The CDR3 is 14 amino acids. V was trimmed by 4 bases and J by 5 bases, leaving 11 bases between them. CDR1 and CDR2 from the germline V gene are SGHTA and FQGNSA. In nucleotides, the CDR3 is TGTGCCAGCAGCTCGGGAGGGTCCAATGAAAAACTGTTTTTT. Its protein is CASSSGGSNEKLFF.

To note about this clonotype: This may be a read error, as it is one base from a much larger clone. This chain uses TRBV24-1 with TRBJ2-3; TRBD2 aligns across 7 bases. CDR1 and CDR2 (germline): KGHDR, SFDVKD. The CDR3 length is 15 residues. V lost 4 bases to trimming and J lost 4 bases; unmatched junction nucleotides: 7. The CDR3 is CATSDLRGGPDTQYF. The CDR3 DNA reads as TGTGCCACCAGTGACCTCCGCGGGGGTCCAGATACGCAGTATTTT.

The table lists this clonotype with a few counts. CDR3 sequence reads: CSVEARFQGVGYTF. DNA for the CDR3: TGCAGCGTTGAAGCCCGGTTCCAAGGGGTAGGCTACACCTTC. This chain joins TRBV29-1 and TRBJ1-2, with D possibly being TRBD1 (5 bases). The CDR3 is 14 residues long. Germline lookup yields CDR1 SQVTM and CDR2 ANQGSEA. The V and J ends lost 1 base and 8 bases respectively, with 17 bases between them.

This clonotype was counted between two and nine times. J is TRBJ2-6 and V is TRBV24-1, with D perhaps matching TRBD1 (6 bases). V gave up 11 bases and J gave up 1 base, with 8 bases separating them. Germline lookup yields CDR1 KGHDR and CDR2 SFDVKD. This CDR3 region has 13 residues. The DNA of the CDR3 is TGTGCCATACAGGGATCTGGGGCCAACGTCCTGACTTTC. This gives the protein CAIQGSGANVLTF.

This rearrangement joins TRBV24-1 to TRBJ1-5; no definite D call. Trimming shortened V by 11 bases and J by 3 bases, and 16 bases separated the two germline ends. Looked up from germline, CDR1 is KGHDR and CDR2 is SFDVKD. The CDR3 length is 14 residues. CDR3 protein: CARGWIGVNQPQHF. The CDR3 coding sequence is TGTGCCAGGGGTTGGATCGGCGTCAATCAGCCCCAGCATTTT.

This clonotype was observed many times. The gene calls are TRBV20-1 and TRBJ1-2; D is possibly TRBD1 (6 bases). Trimming cost V 0 bases and J 11 bases, with 16 bases left between them. CDR3 size: 13 residues. Germline V gene sequence: CDR1 DFQATT, CDR2 SNEGSKA (reference sequence). This CDR3 is CSAREGGRDTYTF. Here the CDR3 DNA reads TGCAGTGCTAGAGAGGGGGGCAGGGATACGTACACCTTC.

This clonotype was recorded many times. J is TRBJ2-1 and V is TRBV6-1, with D perhaps assigned TRBD1 or TRBD2 (6 bases each). The germline V gene has CDR1 MNHNS and CDR2 SASEGT. V lost 6 bases, J lost 5 bases, and 17 bases lay in between. The CDR3 spans 15 residues. For the CDR3, the DNA is TGTGCCAGCAGCCCCCGGGGGCAAGGTAACAATGAGCAGTTCTTC. It codes for CASSPRGQGNNEQFF.

This clonotype was detected a few times. The chain joins TRBV9 to TRBJ1-1, with a weak D call TRBD1 (6 bases). The CDR3 consists of 16 residues. Trimming left V 0 bases short and J 2 bases short, with 14 bases between. Germline V gene data show CDR1 as SGDLS and CDR2 as YYNGEE. The CDR3 sequence: CASSVASIGGNTEAFF. The CDR3, as DNA: TGTGCCAGCAGCGTAGCCTCCATAGGGGGTAACACTGAAGCTTTCTTT.

In this sample, this clonotype turned up a few times. This chain links TRBV7-2 with TRBJ1-1; 7 bases match TRBD1. There are 14 residues in the CDR3. Germline V gene data show CDR1 as SGHTA and CDR2 as FQGNSA. J was trimmed by 0 bases and V by 4 bases; bases with no gene match: 2. CDR3 coding DNA: TGTGCCAGCAGCTGGGACAGAATGAACACTGAAGCTTTCTTT. Protein product: CASSWDRMNTEAFF.

This clonotype has at least ten counts. The CDR3 is CASSFLADSYNEQFF. CDR3 DNA sequence: TGTGCCAGCAGCTTTCTAGCGGACTCCTACAATGAGCAGTTCTTC. The chain recombines TRBV7-2 with TRBJ2-1, with TRBD2 matching over 7 bases. V trimming: 3 bases; J trimming: 0 bases; junction bases outside the gene matches: 2. The germline V gene encodes CDR1 SGHTA and CDR2 FQGNSA. This CDR3 is 15 amino acids long. Full variable domain (rest looked up from reference TRBV7-2 and TRBJ2-1): GAGVSQSPSNKVTEKGKDVELRCDPISGHTALYWYRQSLGQGLEFLIYFQGNSAPDKSGLPSDRFSAERTGGSVSTLTIQRTQQEDSAVYLCASSFLADSYNEQFFGPGTRLTVL.

The gene calls are TRBV27 and TRBJ1-1, with D tentatively TRBD1 (6 bases). The V and J ends lost 5 bases and 1 base respectively, with 17 bases between them. The CDR3 is made up of 16 amino acids. Germline values: CDR1 MNHEY, CDR2 SMNVEV (reference sequence). The CDR3 loop reads CASSRLGGYGNTEAFF. The DNA for the CDR3 is TGTGCCAGCAGTAGACTAGGGGGATATGGGAACACTGAAGCTTTCTTT.

This clonotype occurred many times. The V gene is TRBV7-2, the J gene TRBJ2-3, with 9 positions matching TRBD2. The CDR3 consists of 18 residues. The V gene's germline CDR1 is SGHTA and CDR2 FQGNSA. Trimming took 4 bases from V and 3 from J; bases not matched to a gene: 14. The CDR3 coding sequence is TGTGCCAGCAGCTGGGTGGCGGGGGGGCAGCAAACAACAGATACGCAGTATTTT. Protein sequence: CASSWVAGGQQTTDTQYF. Variable domain in full (rest from reference TRBV7-2 and TRBJ2-3): GAGVSQSPSNKVTEKGKDVELRCDPISGHTALYWYRQSLGQGLEFLIYFQGNSAPDKSGLPSDRFSAERTGGSVSTLTIQRTQQEDSAVYLCASSWVAGGQQTTDTQYFGPGTRLTVL.

This chain connects TRBV20-1 to TRBJ2-3; D is possibly TRBD2 (5 bases). The CDR3 is 10 residues long. The germline V gene has CDR1 DFQATT and CDR2 SNEGSKA (reference sequence). The CDR3 loop reads CSAGEGTQYF. CDR3 nucleotides: TGCAGCGCGGGCGAAGGTACGCAGTATTTT.

This clonotype was seen a few times. The chain combines TRBV7-8 with TRBJ2-7; TRBD2 might be the D (6 bases). This CDR3 is built from 13 residues. V lost 5 bases, J lost 3 bases, and 11 bases lay in between. Germline values: CDR1 SGHVS, CDR2 FQNEAQ. In DNA form, the CDR3 reads TGTGCCAGCAGCCGGGAGATCTTCTACGAGCAGTACGTC. Translating it yields CASSREIFYEQYV.

This clonotype appeared a few times. This sequence joins TRBV6-9 and TRBJ2-5; TRBD2 agrees at 13 bases. Germline CDR1 reads MNHGY; CDR2 reads SVAAGI. The CDR3 runs to 18 residues. Trimming cost V 6 bases and J 1 base; bases outside gene matches: 11. CDR3 in DNA: TGTGCCAGCAGCCCGCGGACTAGCGGGGGAGAGCCCCAAGAGACCCAGTACTTC. The encoded protein is CASSPRTSGGEPQETQYF.

The table lists this clonotype with many counts. The J gene is TRBJ1-3, the V gene TRBV12-3 or TRBV12-4; D unclear. V lost 2 bases and J 0 bases, leaving 5 bases between the germline ends. There are 14 residues in the CDR3. Here the CDR3 DNA reads TGTGCCAGCAGTTTATTTGTCTCTGGAAACACCATATATTTT. Its translation: CASSLFVSGNTIYF.

The chain carries TRBV5-5 and TRBJ2-1, with 10 bases identical to TRBD1. V shed 2 bases, J shed 5 bases, and the junction held 13 bases outside the gene matches. Germline V gene lookup returns CDR1 SGHKS and CDR2 YYEKEE (reference sequence). The CDR3 has 18 residues. The CDR3 DNA reads TGTGCCAGCAGCTTCCTGTCCCGGGACAGGGGAGGCAACAATGAGCAGTTCTTC. Translating it yields CASSFLSRDRGGNNEQFF.